Listed here are 22 T cell receptor beta chains from one sample, sequenced in a study of T cell responses to AZD1222 COVID-19 vaccine. This table comes from immunoSEQ multiplex PCR, and its TCRdb copy is limited to in-frame clones, with some not included. The sample lists about 120,000 clones, 80% to 90% occurring once. Here the sequenced sample was peripheral blood, taken on day 0 of AZD1222 vaccination. Source of these receptors: an adult in good health.

The V gene is TRBV7-9, the J gene TRBJ2-4; D possibly uses TRBD1 or TRBD2 (5 bases each). V shed 4 bases and J shed 7 bases, with 17 bases lying between them. Germline CDR1 and CDR2: SEHNR and FQNEAQ (reference sequence). The CDR3 spans 15 residues. The CDR3 DNA reads as TGTGCCAGCAGCTCCCGAGGGGAGAAGAGGAACATTCAGTACTTC. It specifies CASSSRGEKRNIQYF.

This clone is a singleton in its sample. This rearrangement joins TRBV2 to TRBJ1-1, with D hard to call. The CDR3 is made up of 14 amino acids. Looked up from germline, CDR1 is SNHLY and CDR2 is FYNNEI. V was clipped by 2 bases and J by 4 bases, with 11 bases between them. This CDR3 reads CASSEYGRSTEAFF. CDR3 bases: TGTGCCAGCAGTGAATACGGTAGGTCCACTGAAGCTTTCTTT.

The V and J genes are TRBV9 and TRBJ1-1; D gene uncertain. The CDR3 totals 13 residues. The germline V gene encodes CDR1 SGDLS and CDR2 YYNGEE. V was cut by 0 bases and J by 1 base, with 4 bases left in between. CDR3 residues: CASSVEENTEAFF. The CDR3 DNA follows: TGTGCCAGCAGCGTAGAGGAGAACACTGAAGCTTTCTTT.

CDR3 loop: CASEVAGRLYNEQFF. The CDR3 DNA reads TGTGCCAGCGAAGTAGCGGGAAGGCTCTACAATGAGCAGTTCTTC. The chain has TRBV2 and TRBJ2-1; TRBD2 matches 8 bases. With V trimmed by 8 bases and J by 3 bases, 9 bases remained unmatched. This CDR3 has 15 residues. Per germline, CDR1 SNHLY and CDR2 FYNNEI. The full variable domain, its missing parts supplied by reference TRBV2 and TRBJ2-1, is EPEVTQTPSHQVTQMGQEVILRCVPISNHLYFYWYRQILGQKVEFLVSFYNNEISEKSEIFDDQFSVERPDGSNFTLKIRSTKLEDSAMYFCASEVAGRLYNEQFFGPGTRLTVL.

V and J are TRBV24-1 and TRBJ1-5, with no clear D. The CDR3 has 14 amino acids. From germline, CDR1 is KGHDR and CDR2 SFDVKD. Deletions cut 0 bases from V and 1 base from J, with 3 bases between. The CDR3 region is CATSDLVSNQPQHF. CDR3 DNA sequence: TGTGCCACCAGTGATTTGGTCAGCAATCAGCCCCAGCATTTT.

The chain uses TRBV4-2 and TRBJ2-7; tentatively, D is TRBD1 (5 bases). Germline CDR1 is LGHNA and CDR2 is YNFKEQ. The CDR3 is 15 residues long. Trimming pared 1 base from V and 4 bases from J, leaving 14 bases between. CDR3 protein: CASSQAGASYYEQYF. CDR3 coding DNA: TGTGCCAGCAGCCAAGCTGGGGCCTCCTATTACGAGCAGTACTTC.

V and J are TRBV4-2 and TRBJ1-3; the D gene is possibly TRBD1 (5 bases). Trimming cost V 0 bases and J 0 bases, with 12 bases left between them. This CDR3 is 17 amino acids long. Looked up from germline, CDR1 is LGHNA and CDR2 is YNFKEQ. The DNA for the CDR3 is TGTGCCAGCAGCCAAGAGGCCCGGGGCTACTCTGGAAACACCATATATTTT. Amino acid sequence: CASSQEARGYSGNTIYF.

The chain carries TRBV7-2 and TRBJ1-3; D might be TRBD1 (5 bases). V was pared by 1 base and J by 4 bases, with 8 bases between. Germline-derived CDR1 and CDR2 are SGHTA and FQGNSA. The CDR3 consists of 14 residues. As DNA, the CDR3 is TGTGCCAGCAGCTTAGTGACAGAAGGAAACACCATATATTTT. This encodes CASSLVTEGNTIYF. Filled out from reference TRBV7-2 and TRBJ1-3, the complete variable domain reads GAGVSQSPSNKVTEKGKDVELRCDPISGHTALYWYRQSLGQGLEFLIYFQGNSAPDKSGLPSDRFSAERTGGSVSTLTIQRTQQEDSAVYLCASSLVTEGNTIYFGEGSWLTVV.

V and J are TRBV27 and TRBJ1-2, with D perhaps matching TRBD1 (6 bases). The CDR3 length is 11 residues. The V end lost 11 bases, the J end lost 6 bases, and 13 bases lay between the germline ends. From germline, CDR1 is MNHEY and CDR2 SMNVEV (reference sequence). Here the CDR3 DNA reads TGTGCCGCGCGGAAGGGGGATGGCTACACCTTC. Amino acids: CAARKGDGYTF.

The genes are TRBV5-5 and TRBJ1-3, with 7 bases aligning to TRBD1. The V gene's germline CDR1 is SGHKS and CDR2 YYEKEE (reference sequence). The junction had 5 bases not matched to a gene; V was cut back by 1 base and J by 4 bases. The CDR3 has 15 amino acids. In nucleotides, the CDR3 is TGTGCCAGCAGCTTGTCCTACAGGGGAGGAAACACCATATATTTT. It codes for CASSLSYRGGNTIYF.

This chain uses TRBV7-9 with TRBJ1-2, with 7 bases aligning to TRBD1. The V segment lost 5 bases and the J segment 6 bases; nucleotides outside the gene matches: 6. Germline CDR1 is SEHNR and CDR2 is FQNEAQ (reference sequence). CDR3 length: 13 residues. The CDR3 protein is CASSLTGDDGYTF. CDR3 DNA sequence: TGTGCCAGCAGCCTAACAGGGGATGATGGCTACACCTTC.

V is TRBV3-1 (or the pseudogene TRBV3-2) and J is TRBJ2-1; D not resolved. The CDR3 runs to 15 residues. The germline CDR1 and CDR2 sequences are LGHDT and YNNKEL (reference sequence). V lost 0 bases and J 2 bases, leaving 8 bases between the germline ends. CDR3 nucleotides: TGTGCCAGCAGCCAAGATCCGACGACCTACAATGAGCAGTTCTTC. Translating it yields CASSQDPTTYNEQFF.

This rearrangement joins TRBV6-2 or TRBV6-3 to TRBJ2-7, with TRBD1 as a possible D gene (6 bases). Germline V gene data show CDR1 as MNHEY and CDR2 as SVGEGT. Trimming cost V 4 bases and J 3 bases, with 22 bases left between them. CDR3 length equals 17 residues. CDR3 coding DNA: TGTGCCAGCAGTTCCATGATCAGGGGAAGGTCTAGCTACGAGCAGTACTTC. This sequence encodes CASSSMIRGRSSYEQYF.

This chain connects TRBV2 to TRBJ1-4; D call uncertain. Germline CDR1 reads SNHLY; CDR2 reads FYNNEI. CDR3 size: 14 residues. V dropped 2 bases and J dropped 8 bases, with 12 bases sitting between them. The CDR3 region is CASSELVKREKLFF. CDR3 nucleotides: TGTGCCAGCAGTGAATTGGTAAAACGGGAAAAACTGTTTTTT.

The rearrangement joins TRBV18 to TRBJ1-2; D remains ambiguous. The germline V and J ends were trimmed by 5 bases and 8 bases, with 15 bases remaining between them. Germline CDR1 reads KGHSH; CDR2 reads LQKENI. CDR3 length: 13 amino acids. CDR3 coding DNA: TGTGCCAGCTCATCGGGAACAACCTTCGGCTACACCTTC. Protein product: CASSSGTTFGYTF.

The chain uses TRBV28 and TRBJ1-1; weak D call: TRBD1 (6 bases). Trimming pared 7 bases from V and 4 bases from J, leaving 16 bases between. Per the germline V gene, CDR1 is MDHEN and CDR2 is SYDVKM. The CDR3 has 14 amino acids. CDR3 loop: CASTSPGGGTEAFF. DNA for the CDR3: TGTGCCAGCACCTCGCCCGGGGGCGGCACTGAAGCTTTCTTT.

This rearrangement joins TRBV19 to TRBJ2-3; 12 bases are shared with TRBD2. Trimming at V came to 6 bases and at J to 4 bases, leaving 8 bases not matched to a gene. Per the germline V gene, CDR1 is LNHDA and CDR2 is SQIVND (reference sequence). The CDR3 is 16 residues long. The CDR3 coding sequence is TGTGCCAGTAGCTCCCCACCTAGCGGGAGGGCAGATACGCAGTATTTT. Encoded protein: CASSSPPSGRADTQYF.

V gene TRBV11-2 combines with J gene TRBJ2-7; D may be TRBD2 (6 bases). CDR3 size: 13 residues. Per germline, CDR1 SGHAT and CDR2 FQNNGV. V was clipped by 1 base and J by 12 bases, with 16 bases between them. The CDR3 spells CASSLGGVGGPYF. In DNA, the CDR3 is TGTGCCAGCAGCTTAGGGGGGGTTGGAGGGCCGTACTTC.

This rearrangement joins TRBV5-1 to TRBJ1-3, with a possible D match to TRBD1 (6 bases). This CDR3 spans 14 amino acids. V dropped 2 bases and J dropped 2 bases, with 8 bases sitting between them. Germline V gene sequence: CDR1 SGHRS, CDR2 YFSETQ. The CDR3 region has the DNA TGCGCCAGCAGCTTAGGGGGAGCTGGAAACACCATATATTTT. It translates to CASSLGGAGNTIYF. Using reference TRBV5-1 and TRBJ1-3 for the parts outside the CDR3, the full variable domain is KAGVTQTPRYLIKTRGQQVTLSCSPISGHRSVSWYQQTPGQGLQFLFEYFSETQRNKGNFPGRFSGRQFSNSRSEMNVSTLELGDSALYLCASSLGGAGNTIYFGEGSWLTVV.

This clone was seen a few times. The J gene is TRBJ1-3, the V gene TRBV28; D gene unclear. The CDR3 spans 14 residues. V was cut by 2 bases and J by 5 bases, with 10 bases left in between. In germline, CDR1 is MDHEN, CDR2 SYDVKM. The CDR3 sequence: CASSLMNSRNTIYF. Here the CDR3 DNA reads TGTGCCAGCAGTTTAATGAACAGCCGAAACACCATATATTTT.

This chain links TRBV28 with TRBJ2-7, with TRBD2 matching 8 bases. Germline values: CDR1 MDHEN, CDR2 SYDVKM. The CDR3 is 14 amino acids. The trim removed 4 bases at V and 2 bases at J, leaving 4 bases unmatched. CDR3 nucleotide sequence: TGTGCCAGCAGTTCCTCGGGAGGGACCTACGAGCAGTACTTC. This gives the protein CASSSSGGTYEQYF.

The J gene is TRBJ1-3, the V gene TRBV7-9; 9 nucleotides agree with TRBD1. Trimming removed 5 bases from V and 0 bases from J; junction bases left unmatched: 14. CDR1 and CDR2 from the germline V gene are SEHNR and FQNEAQ (reference sequence). The CDR3 totals 19 residues. CDR3 in DNA: TGTGCCAGCAGCCCTCGGACAGGGGACCCCGATAACTCTGGAAACACCATATATTTT. This gives the protein CASSPRTGDPDNSGNTIYF.